The 22 T cell receptor beta chains below come from one sample, sequenced in a study of T cells in Graves' hyperthyroidism and ophthalmopathy. The investigators amplified TCR beta CDR3 regions from RNA transcripts. Carried out on the TCR CDR3, a first-round RT-PCR used the HTBI primer set. MiXCR, run by TCRdb on the multiplex PCR reads, gives a single entry per CDR3 protein. The repertoire holds 350,000 to 400,000 distinct CDR3 sequences, with around 14% as singletons. The sample taken for sequencing was blood. The receptors originated from a woman in her thirties with Graves' hyperthyroidism.

The sample holds a few counts of this clonotype. The gene calls are TRBV30 and TRBJ2-7; tentatively, D is TRBD2 (5 bases). The V gene lost 0 bases and the J gene lost 3 bases, with 12 bases spanning the gap. Germline V gives CDR1 GTSNPN, CDR2 SVGIG (reference sequence). This CDR3 region has 14 residues. This CDR3 is CAWSVPGDLYEQYF. The CDR3 region has the DNA TGTGCCTGGAGTGTGCCCGGGGATCTCTACGAGCAGTACTTC.

This clonotype was counted many times. This rearrangement joins TRBV27 to TRBJ1-1; D is uncertain. V shed 5 bases and J shed 0 bases, with 13 bases lying between them. The germline V gene has CDR1 MNHEY and CDR2 SMNVEV (reference sequence). The CDR3 covers 15 residues. CDR3 sequence (DNA): TGTGCCAGCAGTCCACTCGTTCTCCTGAACACTGAAGCTTTCTTT. It is translated as CASSPLVLLNTEAFF.

There are many counts of this clonotype. The gene calls are TRBV15 and TRBJ2-7; D perhaps matches TRBD1 (5 bases). CDR3 length: 14 residues. CDR1 is LNHNV and CDR2 is YYDKDF in the germline V gene (reference sequence). Between the trimmed V and J ends, which lost 0 bases and 3 bases, there was a span of 9 bases. The CDR3 bases are TGTGCCACCAGCAGAGATGACAGCTACTACGAGCAGTACTTC. As protein: CATSRDDSYYEQYF.

This clonotype was seen repeatedly, ten times or more. The chain combines TRBV6-6 with TRBJ2-7; 10 bases are a match to TRBD1. V shed 1 base, J shed 4 bases, and the junction held 1 base outside the gene matches. The CDR3 is 14 residues long. Germline values: CDR1 MNHNY, CDR2 SVGAGI (reference sequence). DNA of the CDR3: TGTGCCAGCAGTTACTTGGACAGGGGGTACGAGCAGTACTTC. Amino acid sequence: CASSYLDRGYEQYF.

This clonotype was found many times. J is TRBJ1-4 and V is TRBV2; 7 bases are shared with TRBD1. V shed 8 bases and J 8 bases; nucleotides not matched to a gene: 11. CDR1 SNHLY and CDR2 FYNNEI come from the germline V gene. The CDR3 is 14 amino acids. In DNA, the CDR3 is TGTGCCAGCCAAGGAGGGGGGACAGCCGAAAAACTGTTTTTT. Residues: CASQGGGTAEKLFF.

V gene TRBV4-2 combines with J gene TRBJ2-5, with a possible D match to TRBD1 (5 bases). Trimming left V 4 bases short and J 1 base short, with 13 bases between. Germline V lookup: CDR1 LGHNA, CDR2 YNFKEQ. The CDR3 spans 15 residues. The CDR3 nucleotides are TGTGCCAGCAGCCTAGGGGCTGATTCCCAAGAGACCCAGTACTTC. This codes for CASSLGADSQETQYF.

This clonotype has a count of ten or more. The J gene is TRBJ2-7, the V gene TRBV5-6; the match to TRBD2 covers 10 bases. The V segment lost 3 bases and the J segment 5 bases; nucleotides outside the gene matches: 11. The CDR3 extends over 16 amino acids. Germline V gives CDR1 SGHDT, CDR2 YYEEEE. The CDR3 protein is CASSSQGSGRYDEQYF. Here the CDR3 DNA reads TGTGCCAGCAGCTCGCAGGGTAGCGGGAGGTACGACGAGCAGTACTTC.

Many counts were recorded for this clonotype. V gene TRBV28 combines with J gene TRBJ2-5, with TRBD1 matching 9 bases. The CDR3 is 15 amino acids. In germline, CDR1 is MDHEN, CDR2 SYDVKM. V was pared by 3 bases and J by 4 bases, with 6 bases of the junction left unmatched. The CDR3 spells CASSFGQGPAETQYF. The CDR3 region has the DNA TGTGCCAGCAGTTTCGGACAGGGGCCTGCAGAGACCCAGTACTTC.

CDR3 residues: CATSGGRDGIYEQYF. The CDR3 region has the DNA TGTGCCACCAGTGGCGGCAGGGATGGCATTTACGAGCAGTACTTC. The chain employs TRBV24-1 and TRBJ2-7, with a tentative D call TRBD1 (5 bases). With 5 bases removed from V and 4 bases from J, the gap between germline ends came to 17 bases. The CDR3 has 15 residues. Germline V gene sequence: CDR1 KGHDR, CDR2 SFDVKD.

The chain uses TRBV10-3 and TRBJ2-7, with D possibly matching TRBD1 (5 bases). Trimming pared 1 base from V and 4 bases from J, leaving 8 bases between. This CDR3 contains 13 residues. The germline gives CDR1 ENHRY, CDR2 SYGVKD. CDR3: CAISEYQGYEQYF. The CDR3 DNA reads TGTGCCATCAGTGAGTACCAGGGTTACGAGCAGTACTTC.

This clonotype was seen many times. This chain uses TRBV9 with TRBJ2-1; tentative D call: TRBD2 (7 bases). The CDR3 runs to 14 residues. The ends were cut back, 4 bases at V and 9 bases at J, with 17 bases in the middle. The V gene's germline CDR1 is SGDLS and CDR2 YYNGEE. The CDR3 spells CASSLRHREGEQFF. The CDR3 DNA reads TGTGCCAGCAGCCTTCGGCACAGGGAGGGTGAGCAGTTCTTC.

The rearrangement joins TRBV20-1 to TRBJ2-7; tentative D call: TRBD2 (6 bases). Trimming pared 4 bases from V and 1 base from J, leaving 8 bases between. CDR1 and CDR2 (germline): DFQATT, SNEGSKA (reference sequence). This CDR3 contains 12 residues. DNA of the CDR3: TGCAGTGCTACCGGGACTTCCTACGAGCAGTACTTC. Translated: CSATGTSYEQYF.

This clonotype was seen only a few times. CDR3 nucleotide sequence: TGTGCCAGCAGCCTTCCTAGCGGGAGGGCCCCGGTCACCGGGGAGCTGTTTTTT. Translation gives CASSLPSGRAPVTGELFF. This chain connects TRBV7-8 to TRBJ2-2; TRBD2 matches 12 bases. Germline V CDR1 and CDR2: SGHVS, FQNEAQ. This CDR3 comprises 18 residues. The V and J ends lost 5 bases and 4 bases, in that order; junction bases with no gene match: 11.

Only a few counts were recorded for this clonotype. This chain connects TRBV6-5 to TRBJ2-7, with 11 bases identical to TRBD2. The CDR3 length is 15 residues. CDR1 and CDR2 from the germline V gene are MNHEY and SVGAGI. V trimming: 4 bases; J trimming: 2 bases; junction bases outside the gene matches: 4. As DNA, the CDR3 is TGTGCCAGCAGTTTTGGACTAGCGGGCCCCTACGAGCAGTACTTC. This sequence encodes CASSFGLAGPYEQYF.

The chain carries TRBV20-1 and TRBJ1-2; 7 bases line up with TRBD1. Germline values: CDR1 DFQATT, CDR2 SNEGSKA (reference sequence). With 4 bases clipped from V and 2 bases from J, the junction kept 1 base outside the gene matches. The CDR3 contains 12 residues. This chain's CDR3 is CSATGQNYGYTF. CDR3 nucleotide sequence: TGCAGTGCTACGGGACAGAACTATGGCTACACCTTC.

This clonotype was seen more than once but under ten times. The chain couples TRBV3-1 to TRBJ1-1, with D unclear. V gave up 0 bases and J gave up 4 bases, with 12 bases separating them. The CDR3 is 15 residues long. Germline V CDR1 and CDR2: LGHDT, YNNKEL (reference sequence). The CDR3 DNA sequence: TGTGCCAGCAGCCAAGAGGCCGGACGGGGCACTGAAGCTTTCTTT. It translates to CASSQEAGRGTEAFF.

This clonotype was counted a few times. The chain has TRBV2 and TRBJ2-5; 7 bases align to TRBD2. V lost 6 bases, J lost 4 bases, and 5 bases stayed unmatched. This CDR3 region has 13 residues. Germline assignment: CDR1 SNHLY and CDR2 FYNNEI. CDR3 in amino acids: CASRGGSGETQYF. CDR3 in DNA: TGTGCCAGCAGGGGGGGGTCGGGAGAGACCCAGTACTTC.

The V call is TRBV27, the J call TRBJ1-1; possible D gene TRBD1, 6 bases. The germline V and J ends were trimmed by 5 bases and 1 base, with 14 bases remaining between them. Germline V CDR1 and CDR2: MNHEY, SMNVEV (reference sequence). This CDR3 contains 15 residues. Here the CDR3 DNA reads TGTGCCAGCAGTACCTTGGACAGAAAGAACACTGAAGCTTTCTTT. Residues: CASSTLDRKNTEAFF.

This clonotype was seen more than once but under ten times. The chain recombines TRBV20-1 with TRBJ2-7; D might be TRBD2 (6 bases). The V and J ends lost 5 bases and 1 base respectively, with 9 bases between them. The V gene's germline CDR1 is DFQATT and CDR2 SNEGSKA (reference sequence). This CDR3 contains 12 residues. CDR3 sequence: CSAPGSSYEQYF. CDR3 nucleotide sequence: TGCAGTGCTCCCGGGAGTTCCTACGAGCAGTACTTC.

The chain has TRBV20-1 and TRBJ1-2; 8 bases fit TRBD1. This CDR3 comprises 13 residues. Germline values: CDR1 DFQATT, CDR2 SNEGSKA (reference sequence). Trimming took 5 bases from V and 5 from J; bases not matched to a gene: 7. The DNA of the CDR3 is TGCAGTGCTCGCTTGGACAGGGAGTATGGCTACACCTTC. As protein: CSARLDREYGYTF.

The chain recombines TRBV24-1 with TRBJ2-1, with TRBD1 as a possible D gene (5 bases). Per the germline V gene, CDR1 is KGHDR and CDR2 is SFDVKD. The CDR3 totals 15 residues. Between the trimmed V and J ends, which lost 4 bases and 6 bases, there was a span of 15 bases. CDR3 sequence reads: CATSDLLSDTNEQFF. CDR3 sequence (DNA): TGTGCCACCAGTGACTTGCTGTCGGACACCAATGAGCAGTTCTTC.

The genes are TRBV7-3 and TRBJ2-7; TRBD1 matches at 7 bases. V lost 5 bases and J lost 7; bases outside the gene matches: 11. Germline V gene data show CDR1 as SGHTA and CDR2 as FQGTGA. The CDR3 runs to 14 residues. The CDR3 sequence is CASSTGTALGEQYF. The CDR3 DNA sequence: TGTGCCAGCAGCACCGGGACAGCCTTAGGGGAGCAGTACTTC.